This TCR beta chain was sequenced for a study of CD8+CD57+ T cells in acquired aplastic anemia. Turning to the study itself: DNA per sorted CD4+ or CD8+ sample ranged roughly 0.19 to 30 ug, averaging around 3.1 ug. Study conclusions and caveats: Overlapping CD8+ CDR3 repertoires of patients and controls contained approximately 28 shared sequences. Patients versus controls showed no significant CD8+ Simpson's diversity difference.

This clonotype was seen ten or more times. What it binds is unknown. The patients chosen for sequencing had shown expansion of CD8+CD57+ cells (detected by flow cytometry). Profiles of TCR beta VDJ and CDR3 were generated from a genomic DNA template. TCRdb passed the reads through MiXCR, listing each CDR3 protein once. The sample records approximately 220,000 distinct CDR3 sequences, over 40% being singletons. The sequencing sample was made of sorted CD4+, CD8+, or CD8+CD57+ T cells (not recorded which) from PBMCs. The receptor was derived from a human donor with aplastic anemia.

The CDR3 coding sequence is TGTGCCAGCAGCCCAACTGCTCGTCTCGATACGCAGTATTTT. Its translation is CASSPTARLDTQYF. The chain employs TRBV9 and TRBJ2-3; the D is unclear. Trimming stripped 4 bases from V and 6 bases from J, with 15 bases between. Per the germline V gene, CDR1 is SGDLS and CDR2 is YYNGEE. The CDR3 is 14 amino acids.